A single sample gave rise to the 14 T cell receptor beta chains below, sequenced in a study of blood T cell repertoires in COVID-19. Assay: immunoSEQ multiplex PCR; the TCRdb copy retains only in-frame clones and omits some. The repertoire holds about 130,000 clones, with 80% to 90% as singletons. The sequencing sample was made of peripheral blood. These receptor sequences come from a human donor in a cohort sampled during active COVID-19.

This clone came up a few times. This chain joins TRBV10-2 and TRBJ1-2; TRBD1 agrees at 8 bases. Germline-derived CDR1 and CDR2 are WSHSY and SAAADI. Trimming at V came to 2 bases and at J to 10 bases, leaving 6 bases not matched to a gene. The CDR3 covers 13 residues. CDR3 in amino acids: CASSEAPGGAYTF. The CDR3 coding sequence is TGCGCCAGCAGTGAGGCCCCAGGGGGCGCCTACACCTTC.

This chain links TRBV3-1 (or the pseudogene TRBV3-2) with TRBJ2-3, with 7 bases fitting TRBD1. Looked up from germline, CDR1 is LGHDT and CDR2 is YNNKEL (reference sequence). CDR3 length equals 16 residues. The trim removed 3 bases at V and 5 bases at J, leaving 11 bases unmatched. CDR3 sequence (DNA): TGTGCCAGCAGCCAGTTCGAGGGGGCCTATTTAGATACGCAGTATTTT. Translating it yields CASSQFEGAYLDTQYF.

This rearrangement joins TRBV19 to TRBJ1-6; D is possibly TRBD1 (6 bases). The germline V gene encodes CDR1 LNHDA and CDR2 SQIVND (reference sequence). V was clipped by 3 bases and J by 1 base, with 13 bases between them. The CDR3 covers 17 residues. CDR3 coding DNA: TGTGCCAGTAGTATTGCTGGGGGCCGATCCTATAATTCACCCCTCCACTTT. This translates into CASSIAGGRSYNSPLHF.

This chain links TRBV3-1 (or the pseudogene TRBV3-2) with TRBJ1-1; the D is unclear. Trimming left V 4 bases short and J 5 bases short, with 8 bases between. This CDR3 has 12 amino acids. Germline V gene sequence: CDR1 LGHDT, CDR2 YNNKEL (reference sequence). The CDR3 DNA follows: TGTGCCAGCAGCCCCGGGTGGACTGAAGCTTTCTTT. Protein: CASSPGWTEAFF.

The CDR3 nucleotides are TGTGCCAGTACGTGGGGGGGGTTAACTAATGAAAAACTGTTTTTT. Residues: CASTWGGLTNEKLFF. The chain uses TRBV19 and TRBJ1-4; TRBD1 might be the D (5 bases). The CDR3 extends over 15 amino acids. The V end lost 7 bases, the J end lost 1 base, and 13 bases lay between the germline ends. Germline loops: CDR1 LNHDA, CDR2 SQIVND (reference sequence).

The chain couples TRBV27 to TRBJ2-1; 8 bases match TRBD1. V gave up 6 bases and J gave up 4 bases; unmatched junction bases: 11. Germline assignment: CDR1 MNHEY and CDR2 SMNVEV (reference sequence). CDR3 length: 16 amino acids. This chain's CDR3 is CASRSSPGQVYNEQFF. CDR3 sequence (DNA): TGTGCCAGCAGATCTAGCCCGGGACAGGTTTACAATGAGCAGTTCTTC.

The chain couples TRBV19 to TRBJ2-5, with TRBD1 as a possible D gene (5 bases). Germline V gene sequence: CDR1 LNHDA, CDR2 SQIVND (reference sequence). The CDR3 sequence is 15 residues long. V lost 2 bases to trimming and J lost 4 bases, with 14 bases between them. The CDR3 nucleotides read TGTGCCAGTAGTATAAACAGGCTAACGGGAGAGACCCAGTACTTC. This encodes CASSINRLTGETQYF.

The chain uses TRBV11-2 and TRBJ2-7, with D unresolved. Trimming removed 0 bases from V and 5 bases from J, with 17 bases in between. CDR3 size: 16 residues. Germline V gives CDR1 SGHAT, CDR2 FQNNGV. In nucleotides, the CDR3 is TGTGCCAGCAGCTTAGACGGTAGCTTCTCTCTTAACGAGCAGTACTTC. Its translation is CASSLDGSFSLNEQYF.

The sample holds one count of this clone. CDR3 residues: CATSRDVAGGAEQYF. In DNA form, the CDR3 reads TGTGCCACCAGCAGAGACGTAGCGGGGGGTGCCGAGCAGTACTTC. This chain connects TRBV15 to TRBJ2-7; 10 nucleotides match TRBD2. Germline V CDR1 and CDR2: LNHNV, YYDKDF (reference sequence). Trimming at V came to 0 bases and at J to 6 bases, leaving 5 bases not matched to a gene. The CDR3 has 15 amino acids.

J is TRBJ1-1 and V is TRBV30; D gene unclear. The CDR3 covers 14 residues. The V gene lost 3 bases and the J gene lost 4 bases, with 15 bases spanning the gap. The germline V gene encodes CDR1 GTSNPN and CDR2 SVGIG (reference sequence). Here the CDR3 DNA reads TGTGCCTGGAGACCGATAAGCCTTGGCACTGAAGCTTTCTTT. Translated: CAWRPISLGTEAFF. Full variable domain (remainder filled in from reference TRBV30 and TRBJ1-1): SQTIHQWPATLVQPVGSPLSLECTVEGTSNPNLYWYRQAAGRGLQLLFYSVGIGQISSEVPQNLSASRPQDRQFILSSKKLLLSDSGFYLCAWRPISLGTEAFFGQGTRLTVV.

J is TRBJ1-2 and V is TRBV6-6; D is perhaps TRBD1 (5 bases). This CDR3 region has 13 residues. The germline CDR1 and CDR2 sequences are MNHNY and SVGAGI (reference sequence). Trimming stripped 5 bases from V and 2 bases from J, with 9 bases between. The CDR3: CASSPGQNYGYTF. CDR3 DNA sequence: TGTGCCAGCAGTCCAGGGCAAAACTATGGCTACACCTTC.

The V call is TRBV6-4, the J call TRBJ1-6, with TRBD1 matching 7 bases. There are 14 residues in the CDR3. J was trimmed by 7 bases and V by 3 bases; bases with no gene match: 3. The germline V gene encodes CDR1 MRHNA and CDR2 SNTAGT. The CDR3 DNA follows: TGTGCCAGCAGTGAGGGACAGATGAATTCACCCCTCCACTTT. It is translated as CASSEGQMNSPLHF.

This clone has ten or more counts. The rearrangement uses TRBV10-3 and TRBJ2-2, with a possible D match to TRBD1 (6 bases). There are 15 residues in the CDR3. Germline V gene sequence: CDR1 ENHRY, CDR2 SYGVKD. V dropped 4 bases and J dropped 6 bases, with 15 bases sitting between them. This chain's CDR3 is CAISALGAEAGELFF. In DNA, the CDR3 is TGTGCCATCAGTGCGTTGGGGGCGGAGGCCGGGGAGCTGTTTTTT.

This rearrangement joins TRBV11-2 to TRBJ2-2, with 7 bases that match TRBD2. The V gene's germline CDR1 is SGHAT and CDR2 FQNNGV. The CDR3 contains 17 residues. J was trimmed by 1 base and V by 4 bases; bases with no gene match: 9. CDR3 region: CASSSGTWEGNTGELFF. In nucleotides, the CDR3 is TGTGCCAGCAGCTCCGGAACCTGGGAGGGGAACACCGGGGAGCTGTTTTTT.